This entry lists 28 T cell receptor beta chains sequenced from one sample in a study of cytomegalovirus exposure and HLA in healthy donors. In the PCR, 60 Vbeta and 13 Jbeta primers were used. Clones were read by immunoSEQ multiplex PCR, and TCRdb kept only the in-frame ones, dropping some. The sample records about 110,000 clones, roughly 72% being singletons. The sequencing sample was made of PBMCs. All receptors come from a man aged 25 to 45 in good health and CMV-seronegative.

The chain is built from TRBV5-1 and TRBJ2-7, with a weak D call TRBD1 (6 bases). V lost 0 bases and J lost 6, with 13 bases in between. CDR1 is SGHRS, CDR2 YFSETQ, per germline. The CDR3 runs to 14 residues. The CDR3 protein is CASSLAGTTSEQYF. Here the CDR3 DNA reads TGCGCCAGCAGCTTGGCCGGGACAACTAGCGAGCAGTACTTC.

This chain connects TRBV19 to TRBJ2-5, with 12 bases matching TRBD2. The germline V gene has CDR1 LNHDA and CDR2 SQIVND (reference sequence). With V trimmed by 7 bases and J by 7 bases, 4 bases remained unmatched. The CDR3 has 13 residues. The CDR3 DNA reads TGTGCCAGTATCGCTAGCGGGGGGGGGACCCAGTACTTC. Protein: CASIASGGGTQYF.

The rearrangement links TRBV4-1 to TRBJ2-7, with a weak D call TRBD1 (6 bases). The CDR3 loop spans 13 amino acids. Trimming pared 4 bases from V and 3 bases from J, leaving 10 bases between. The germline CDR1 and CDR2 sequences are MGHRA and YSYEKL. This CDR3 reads CASSRGQFYEQYF. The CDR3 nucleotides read TGCGCCAGCAGCCGTGGACAGTTCTACGAGCAGTACTTC.

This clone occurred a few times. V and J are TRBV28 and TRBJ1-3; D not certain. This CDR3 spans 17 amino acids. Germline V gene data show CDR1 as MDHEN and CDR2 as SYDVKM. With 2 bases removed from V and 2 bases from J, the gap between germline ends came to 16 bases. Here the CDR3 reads CASSLAPGWSAGNTIYF. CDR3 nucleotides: TGTGCCAGCAGTTTAGCCCCGGGTTGGTCGGCTGGAAACACCATATATTTT.

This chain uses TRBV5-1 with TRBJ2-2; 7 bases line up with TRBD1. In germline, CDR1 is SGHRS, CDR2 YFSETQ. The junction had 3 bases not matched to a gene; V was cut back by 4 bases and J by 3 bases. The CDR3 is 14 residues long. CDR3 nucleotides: TGCGCCAGCAGCCACGGGACAGACACCGGGGAGCTGTTTTTT. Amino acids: CASSHGTDTGELFF.

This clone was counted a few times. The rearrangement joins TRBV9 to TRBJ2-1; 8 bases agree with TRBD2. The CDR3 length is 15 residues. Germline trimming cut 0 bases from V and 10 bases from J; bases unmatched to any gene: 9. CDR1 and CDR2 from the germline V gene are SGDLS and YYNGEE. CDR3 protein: CASSVGPGGPKEQFF. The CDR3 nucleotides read TGTGCCAGCAGCGTAGGTCCGGGGGGGCCAAAGGAGCAGTTCTTC.

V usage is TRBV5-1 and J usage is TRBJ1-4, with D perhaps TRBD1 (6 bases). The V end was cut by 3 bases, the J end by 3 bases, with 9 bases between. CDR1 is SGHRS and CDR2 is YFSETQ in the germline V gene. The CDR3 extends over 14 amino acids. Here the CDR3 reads CASSSDSSNEKLFF. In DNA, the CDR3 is TGCGCCAGCAGCTCGGACAGCTCTAATGAAAAACTGTTTTTT.

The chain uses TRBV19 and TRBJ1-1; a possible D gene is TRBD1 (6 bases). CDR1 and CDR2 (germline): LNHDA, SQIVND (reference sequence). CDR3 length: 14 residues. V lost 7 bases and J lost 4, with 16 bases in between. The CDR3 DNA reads TGTGCCAGTACTACACAGGGCGAGATCACTGAAGCTTTCTTT. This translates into CASTTQGEITEAFF. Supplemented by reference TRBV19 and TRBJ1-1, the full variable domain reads DGGITQSPKYLFRKEGQNVTLSCEQNLNHDAMYWYRQDPGQGLRLIYYSQIVNDFQKGDIAEGYSVSREKKESFPLTVTSAQKNPTAFYLCASTTQGEITEAFFGQGTRLTVV.

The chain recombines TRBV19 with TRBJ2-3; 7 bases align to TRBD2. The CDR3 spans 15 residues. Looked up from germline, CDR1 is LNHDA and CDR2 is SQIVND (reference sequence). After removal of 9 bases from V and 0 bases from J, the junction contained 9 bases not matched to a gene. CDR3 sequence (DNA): TGTGCCAGCAATCTACGGGGGGAGAGCACAGATACGCAGTATTTT. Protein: CASNLRGESTDTQYF.

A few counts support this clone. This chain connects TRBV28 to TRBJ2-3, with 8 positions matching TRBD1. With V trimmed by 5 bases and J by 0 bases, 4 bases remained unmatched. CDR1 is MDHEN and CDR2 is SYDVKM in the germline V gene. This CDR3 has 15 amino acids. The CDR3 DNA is TGTGCCAGCAGTCTCCAGGGGGCGAGCACAGATACGCAGTATTTT. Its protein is CASSLQGASTDTQYF.

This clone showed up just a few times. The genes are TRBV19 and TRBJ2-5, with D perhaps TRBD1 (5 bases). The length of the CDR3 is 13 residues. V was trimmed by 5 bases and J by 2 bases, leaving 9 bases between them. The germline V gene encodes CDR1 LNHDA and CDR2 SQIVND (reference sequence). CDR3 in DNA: TGTGCCAGTAGTCGGACAACACAAGAGACCCAGTACTTC. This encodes CASSRTTQETQYF.

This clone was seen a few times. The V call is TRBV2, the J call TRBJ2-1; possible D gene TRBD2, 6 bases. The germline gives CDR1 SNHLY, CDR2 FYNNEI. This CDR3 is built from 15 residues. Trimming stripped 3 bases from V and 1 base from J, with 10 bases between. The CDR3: CASSESGRSYNEQFF. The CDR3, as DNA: TGTGCCAGCAGTGAGTCGGGGAGGTCCTACAATGAGCAGTTCTTC. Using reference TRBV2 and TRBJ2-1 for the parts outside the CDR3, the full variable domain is EPEVTQTPSHQVTQMGQEVILRCVPISNHLYFYWYRQILGQKVEFLVSFYNNEISEKSEIFDDQFSVERPDGSNFTLKIRSTKLEDSAMYFCASSESGRSYNEQFFGPGTRLTVL.

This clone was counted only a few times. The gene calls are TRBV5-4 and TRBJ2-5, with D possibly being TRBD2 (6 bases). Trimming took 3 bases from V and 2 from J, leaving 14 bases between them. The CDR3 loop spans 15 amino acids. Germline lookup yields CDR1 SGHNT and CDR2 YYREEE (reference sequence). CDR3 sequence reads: CASSSKTGEQETQYF. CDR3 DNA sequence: TGTGCCAGCAGCTCCAAGACGGGAGAGCAAGAGACCCAGTACTTC.

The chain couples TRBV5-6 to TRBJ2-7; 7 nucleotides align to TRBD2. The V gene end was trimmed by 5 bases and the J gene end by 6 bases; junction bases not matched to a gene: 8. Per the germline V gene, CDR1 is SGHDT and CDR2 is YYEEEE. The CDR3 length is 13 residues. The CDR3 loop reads CASRFGTTGEQYF. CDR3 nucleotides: TGTGCCAGCAGGTTCGGGACTACGGGCGAGCAGTACTTC.

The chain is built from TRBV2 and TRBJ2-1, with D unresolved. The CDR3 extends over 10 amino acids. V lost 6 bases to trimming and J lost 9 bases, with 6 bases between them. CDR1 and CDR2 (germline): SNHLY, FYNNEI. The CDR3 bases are TGTGCCAGCAGGCAGCGTGAGCAGTTCTTC. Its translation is CASRQREQFF.

The CDR3 reads CASTREDSYSPLHF. The CDR3 DNA sequence: TGTGCCAGCACCCGGGAGGACAGCTATTCACCCCTCCACTTT. The V and J genes are TRBV9 and TRBJ1-6; tentative D call: TRBD1 (6 bases). Germline V gene lookup returns CDR1 SGDLS and CDR2 YYNGEE. This CDR3 spans 14 amino acids. The germline V and J ends were trimmed by 6 bases and 8 bases, with 15 bases remaining between them.

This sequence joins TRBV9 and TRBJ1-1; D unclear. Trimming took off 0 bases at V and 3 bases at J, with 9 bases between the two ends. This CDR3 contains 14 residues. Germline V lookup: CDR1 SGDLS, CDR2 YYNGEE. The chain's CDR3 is CASSVDGGYTEAFF. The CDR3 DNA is TGTGCCAGCAGCGTAGATGGCGGATACACTGAAGCTTTCTTT.

The CDR3 region has the DNA TGTGCCAGCAGCATGGAGGTAGGACAAGCCTACGAGCAGTACTTC. Amino acid sequence: CASSMEVGQAYEQYF. The chain has TRBV5-4 and TRBJ2-7, with D possibly called TRBD1 or TRBD2 (5 bases each). Trimming removed 4 bases at V and 2 bases at J, with 16 bases between. CDR3 length: 15 amino acids. CDR1 and CDR2 (germline): SGHNT, YYREEE (reference sequence).

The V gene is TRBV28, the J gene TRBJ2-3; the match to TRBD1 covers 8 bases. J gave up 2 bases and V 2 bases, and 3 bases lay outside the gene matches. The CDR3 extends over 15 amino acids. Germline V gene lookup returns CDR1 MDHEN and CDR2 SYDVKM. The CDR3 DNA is TGTGCCAGCAGTTTACGGACAGGGTCCACAGATACGCAGTATTTT. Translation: CASSLRTGSTDTQYF.

The CDR3 protein is CASSRQGASTGELFF. The CDR3 DNA sequence: TGTGCCAGCAGTCGACAGGGGGCGAGCACCGGGGAGCTGTTTTTT. The chain has TRBV27 and TRBJ2-2; 10 bases fit TRBD1. CDR1 and CDR2 from the germline V gene are MNHEY and SMNVEV (reference sequence). This CDR3 spans 15 amino acids. V trimming: 5 bases; J trimming: 4 bases; junction bases outside the gene matches: 4.

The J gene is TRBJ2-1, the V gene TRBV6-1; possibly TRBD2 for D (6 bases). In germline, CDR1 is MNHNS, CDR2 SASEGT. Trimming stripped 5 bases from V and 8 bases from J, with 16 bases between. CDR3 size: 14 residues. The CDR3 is CASSIGRGGDEQFF. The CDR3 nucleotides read TGTGCCAGCAGTATAGGGCGGGGCGGGGATGAGCAGTTCTTC.

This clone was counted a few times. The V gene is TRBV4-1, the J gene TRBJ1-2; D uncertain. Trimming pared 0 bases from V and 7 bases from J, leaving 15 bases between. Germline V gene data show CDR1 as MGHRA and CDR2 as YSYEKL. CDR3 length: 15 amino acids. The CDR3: CASSQDNREFGGYTF. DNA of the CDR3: TGCGCCAGCAGCCAAGATAATCGGGAATTTGGTGGCTACACCTTC.

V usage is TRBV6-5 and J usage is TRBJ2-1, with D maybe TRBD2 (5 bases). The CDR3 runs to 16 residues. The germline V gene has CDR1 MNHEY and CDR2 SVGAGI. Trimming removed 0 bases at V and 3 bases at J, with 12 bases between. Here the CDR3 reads CASSYSLSGSYNEQFF. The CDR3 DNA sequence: TGTGCCAGCAGTTACTCGCTCTCGGGAAGCTACAATGAGCAGTTCTTC.

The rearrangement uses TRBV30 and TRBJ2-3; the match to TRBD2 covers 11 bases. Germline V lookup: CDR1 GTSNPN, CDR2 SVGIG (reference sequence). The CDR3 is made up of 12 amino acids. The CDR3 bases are TGTGGACTAGCGGGATCCGCAGATACGCAGTATTTT. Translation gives CGLAGSADTQYF.

The CDR3 nucleotides read TGTGCCAGCAGCTTGTGGGACAGAGGGAGCGAGTTCTACGAGCAGTACTTC. Its protein is CASSLWDRGSEFYEQYF. The J gene is TRBJ2-7, the V gene TRBV7-8; TRBD1 matches 7 bases. V was clipped by 3 bases and J by 3 bases; unmatched bases: 14. The CDR3 extends over 17 amino acids. Per germline, CDR1 SGHVS and CDR2 FQNEAQ.

The DNA of the CDR3 is TGCGCCAGCAGTGAGTCGAAGCGGGGACTCTACAATGAGCAGTTCTTC. Its translation: CASSESKRGLYNEQFF. The genes are TRBV10-1 and TRBJ2-1; 7 positions match TRBD2. With 0 bases clipped from V and 3 bases from J, the junction kept 5 bases outside the gene matches. The germline V gene has CDR1 WNHNN and CDR2 SYGVQD (reference sequence). The CDR3 spans 16 residues.

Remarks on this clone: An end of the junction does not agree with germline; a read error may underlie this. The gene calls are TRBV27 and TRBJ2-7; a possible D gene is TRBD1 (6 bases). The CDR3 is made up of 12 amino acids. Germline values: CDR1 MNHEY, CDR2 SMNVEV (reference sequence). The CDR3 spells CASSVSGVEQYF. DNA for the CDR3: TGTGCCAGCAGTGTATCAGGGGTCGAGCAGTACTTC.

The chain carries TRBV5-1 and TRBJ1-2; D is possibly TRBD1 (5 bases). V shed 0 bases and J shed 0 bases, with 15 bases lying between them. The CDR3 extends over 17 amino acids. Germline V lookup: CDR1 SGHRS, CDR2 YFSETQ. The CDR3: CASSLGDFRTTNYGYTF. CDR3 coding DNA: TGCGCCAGCAGCTTGGGCGATTTTAGGACAACTAACTATGGCTACACCTTC. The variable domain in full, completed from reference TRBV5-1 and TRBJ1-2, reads KAGVTQTPRYLIKTRGQQVTLSCSPISGHRSVSWYQQTPGQGLQFLFEYFSETQRNKGNFPGRFSGRQFSNSRSEMNVSTLELGDSALYLCASSLGDFRTTNYGYTFGSGTRLTVV.